Listed below are T cell receptor beta chains from one sample, sequenced in a study of cytomegalovirus exposure and HLA in healthy donors. TCRdb keeps only in-frame clones here, not all; method: immunoSEQ multiplex PCR. The repertoire includes 150,000 or so clones, about 80% of them detected once, and approximately 14% sits in the top ten. The sample was PBMCs. All receptors come from a woman between 40 and 55 years old in good health and CMV-seronegative. Each CDR3 is given with its conserved first and last residue. The D gene is left open where the match is weak. Size values are once, few and many counts, or a class for expanded clones, and some rows have none.

D gene	clone size	V gene	J gene	CDR3 DNA	CDR3 protein
NA	NA	TRBV19	TRBJ2-7	TGTGCCAGTGGACAGATGAGCTCCTACGAGCAGTACTTC	CASGQMSSYEQYF
TRBD2	NA	TRBV6-5	TRBJ2-7	TGTGCCAGCAGTTACCAGCGGGAGTCCTACGAGCAGTACTTC	CASSYQRESYEQYF
TRBD1	NA	TRBV27	TRBJ2-3	TGTGCCAGCAGTCTCGACAGGGGGATCACAGATACGCAGTATTTT	CASSLDRGITDTQYF
TRBD2	NA	TRBV7-2	TRBJ2-1	TGTGCCAGCAGCTTAGCGGGGGGCGGGAGGAGGGGAGAGCAGTTCTTC	CASSLAGGGRRGEQFF
TRBD1	NA	TRBV28	TRBJ1-2	TGTGCCAGCAGGATATTGACAGGGGGCCCCTATGGCTACACCTTC	CASRILTGGPYGYTF
TRBD1	few	TRBV4-3	TRBJ1-2	TGCGCCAGCAGCCAGCTACAGGGGGCGGAAGGCTACACCTTC	CASSQLQGAEGYTF
NA	NA	TRBV18	TRBJ2-7	TGTGCCAGCTCGGAACAGGGTTTCGAGCAGTACTTC	CASSEQGFEQYF
NA	NA	TRBV5-6	TRBJ1-2	TGTGCCAGCAGCGGACTTGAAGAACAAAACTATGGCTACACCTTC	CASSGLEEQNYGYTF
NA	NA	TRBV5-4	TRBJ2-1	TGTGCCAGCAGTCTAGACCTGAGCTCCTACAATGAGCAGTTCTTC	CASSLDLSSYNEQFF
NA	once	TRBV13	TRBJ2-3	TGTGCCAGCAGCTTATATGGCACAGATACGCAGTATTTT	CASSLYGTDTQYF
TRBD2	NA	TRBV5-1	TRBJ2-1	TGCGCCAGCAGCTTGGGGTCTAGCGGGGGGGGATACAATGAGCAGTTCTTC	CASSLGSSGGGYNEQFF
NA	NA	TRBV2	TRBJ2-1	TGTGCCAGCAACTTTTTCCACAATGAGCAGTTCTTC	CASNFFHNEQFF
NA	NA	TRBV7-2	TRBJ2-7	TGTGCCAGCAGCTTATCGCCGGGAGTGTACGAGCAGTACTTC	CASSLSPGVYEQYF
NA	NA	TRBV7-9	TRBJ2-5	TGTGCCAGCAGCAACCGAGGCAGACAAGAGACCCAGTACTTC	CASSNRGRQETQYF
TRBD2	NA	TRBV11-3	TRBJ2-5	TGTGCCAGCAGCCCCTGGGGTAGCGGGGGTCAAGAGACCCAGTACTTC	CASSPWGSGGQETQYF
NA	NA	TRBV28	TRBJ1-5	TGTGCCAGCAGACTAAATAAAAAGCCCCAGCATTTT	CASRLNKKPQHF
TRBD2	NA	TRBV4-3	TRBJ2-3	TGCGCCAGCAGCCAAGAATATGGGGCTAGCGGGGCCACAGATACGCAGTATTTT	CASSQEYGASGATDTQYF
TRBD1	NA	TRBV4-3	TRBJ2-7	TGCGCCAGCAGCCAGGGGGACAGGCGCGAGCAGTACTTC	CASSQGDRREQYF